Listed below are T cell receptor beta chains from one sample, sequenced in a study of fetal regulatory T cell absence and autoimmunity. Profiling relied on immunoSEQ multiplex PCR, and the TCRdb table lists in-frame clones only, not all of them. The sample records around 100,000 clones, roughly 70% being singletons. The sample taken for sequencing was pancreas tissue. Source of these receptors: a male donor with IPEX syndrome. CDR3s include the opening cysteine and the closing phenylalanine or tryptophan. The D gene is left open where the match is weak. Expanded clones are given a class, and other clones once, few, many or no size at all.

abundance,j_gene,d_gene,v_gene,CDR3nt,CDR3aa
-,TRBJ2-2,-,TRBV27,TGTGCCAGCCACATCCGGGGGGCGGAAGGCGGGGAGCTGTTTTTT,CASHIRGAEGGELFF
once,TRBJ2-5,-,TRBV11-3,TGTGCCAGCAGCTCAGGACAGTATGGGGCCCAAGAGACCCAGTACTTC,CASSSGQYGAQETQYF
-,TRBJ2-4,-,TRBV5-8,TGTGCCAGCAGCCTCAGGAGCCAGGGAAACATTCAGTACTTC,CASSLRSQGNIQYF
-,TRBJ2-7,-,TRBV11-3,TGTGCCAGCAGGTCCTCCGAGGGCTCCTACGAGCAGTACTTC,CASRSSEGSYEQYF
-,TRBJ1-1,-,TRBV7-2,TGTGCCAGCAGACTTAACGCCATGAACACTGAAGCTTTCTTT,CASRLNAMNTEAFF
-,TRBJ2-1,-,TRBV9,TGTGCCAGCAGCGTAGAAGGGGCAGGCCTTAAGCTCTTC,CASSVEGAGLKLF
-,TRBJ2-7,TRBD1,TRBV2,TGTGCCAGCGGGACAGGGCTTGGGAACGAGCAGTACTTC,CASGTGLGNEQYF
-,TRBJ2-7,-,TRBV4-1,TGCGCCAGCAGCCCCTCCTTAGCGTCCCTCTTCTACGAGCAGTACTTC,CASSPSLASLFYEQYF
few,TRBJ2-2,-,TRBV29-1,TGCAGCGTTGACAGGACCGGGGAGCTGTTTTTT,CSVDRTGELFF
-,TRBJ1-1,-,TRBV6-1,TGTGCCAGCAGGACAGTGGGGAACACTGAAGCTTTCTTT,CASRTVGNTEAFF
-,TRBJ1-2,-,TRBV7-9,TGTGCCAGCAGCTTAGACAGGGCGTTAACTGGCTACACCTTC,CASSLDRALTGYTF
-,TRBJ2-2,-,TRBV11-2,TGTGCCAGCAGCTTAGTCCCAGGCCCGAACACCGGGGAGCTGTTTTTT,CASSLVPGPNTGELFF
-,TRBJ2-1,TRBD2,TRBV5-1,TGCGCCAGCAGCTTGTCACTAGCGGGAGCTGGCCACAATGAGCAGTTCTTC,CASSLSLAGAGHNEQFF
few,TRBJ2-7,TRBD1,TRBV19,TGTGCCAGTAGTGTGGGACAGGGCGACTCCTACGAGCAGTACTTC,CASSVGQGDSYEQYF
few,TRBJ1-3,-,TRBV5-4,TGTGCCAGCAGCTCTGGAAACACCATATATTTT,CASSSGNTIYF
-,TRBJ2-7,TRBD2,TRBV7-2,TGTGCCAGCAGCCTAACTAGCGGGGGCTACGAGCAGTACTTC,CASSLTSGGYEQYF
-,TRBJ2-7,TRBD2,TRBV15,TGTGCCACCAGCAGAGTTCTAGCGGGAGGGCCCCGGCACGTCGAGCAGTACTTC,CATSRVLAGGPRHVEQYF
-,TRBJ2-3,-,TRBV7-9,TGTGCCAGCAGCTTAGGCAGTACGCAGTATTTT,CASSLGSTQYF
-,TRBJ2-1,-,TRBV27,TGTGCCAGCAGTCCTCTCGGACTACTTTACAATGAGCAGTTCTTC,CASSPLGLLYNEQFF
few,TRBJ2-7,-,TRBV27,TGTGCCAGCAGTCTAGGTCTCGACTACGAGCAGTACTTC,CASSLGLDYEQYF
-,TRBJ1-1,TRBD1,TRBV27,TGTGCCAGCAGTTTAGGACAGGGCTCCACTGAAGCTTTCTTT,CASSLGQGSTEAFF
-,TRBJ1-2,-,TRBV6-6,TGTGCCAGCAGTTACTCTAGGACGGTCGGCTACACCTTC,CASSYSRTVGYTF
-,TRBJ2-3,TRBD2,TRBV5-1,TGCGCCAGCAGCTTAGGGACTAGCGGGAGGCCCGGAGATACGCAGTATTTT,CASSLGTSGRPGDTQYF
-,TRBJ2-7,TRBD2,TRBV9,TGTGCCAGCAGCGTAGGGCTAGCGGGAGTTTACGAGCAGTACTTC,CASSVGLAGVYEQYF
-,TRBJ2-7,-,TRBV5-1,TGCGCCAGCAGCCCAACCGGGTACGAGCAGTACTTC,CASSPTGYEQYF
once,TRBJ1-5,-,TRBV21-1,TGTGCCAGCAGCAATATCTTATGTGATTATAGCAATCAGCCCCAGCATTTT,CASSNILCDYSNQPQHF
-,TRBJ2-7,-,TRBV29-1,TGCAGCGTTGGGGGGGAGCTTGAGCAGTACTTC,CSVGGELEQYF
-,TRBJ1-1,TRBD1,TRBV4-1,TGCGCCAGCAGCCGTACGCGGCAGGGGGGCACTGAAGCTTTCTTT,CASSRTRQGGTEAFF
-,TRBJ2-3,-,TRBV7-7,TGTGCTAGCAGCTTAGGTAGCACAGATACGCAGTATTTT,CASSLGSTDTQYF
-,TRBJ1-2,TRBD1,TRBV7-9,TGTGCCAGCAGGCAGACAGGGGGCTACTATGGCTACACCTTC,CASRQTGGYYGYTF
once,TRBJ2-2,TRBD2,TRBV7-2,TGTGCCAGCAGCCTAAGAGGACTAGCGAACACCGGGGAGCTGTTTTTT,CASSLRGLANTGELFF
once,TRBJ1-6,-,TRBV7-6,TGTGCCAGCAGCTTAAGTCTGGACTATAATTCACCCCTCCACTTT,CASSLSLDYNSPLHF
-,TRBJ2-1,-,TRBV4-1,TGCGCCAGCAGCCGATATCGGGACCCCAATGAGCAGTTCTTC,CASSRYRDPNEQFF
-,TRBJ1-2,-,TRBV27,TGTGCCAGCAGTTTATCACCGGGGGGCTATGGCTACACCTTC,CASSLSPGGYGYTF
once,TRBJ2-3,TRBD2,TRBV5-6,TGTGCCAGCAGCTTCGCGGGAGATGGTACGCAGTATTTT,CASSFAGDGTQYF
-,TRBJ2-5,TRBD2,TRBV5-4,TGTGCCAGCAGCGGGACTAGCGGGGGGGCCTTGGAGACCCAGTACTTC,CASSGTSGGALETQYF
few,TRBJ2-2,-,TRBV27,TGTGCCAGCAGTTTGGGCCCGAACACCGGGGAGCTGTTTTTT,CASSLGPNTGELFF
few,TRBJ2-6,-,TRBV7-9,TGTGCCAGCAGCTCCGTATCTGGGGCCAACGTCCTGACTTTC,CASSSVSGANVLTF
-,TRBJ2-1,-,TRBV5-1,TGCGCCAGCAGCTTGCGACATACCTACAATGAGCAGTTCTTC,CASSLRHTYNEQFF
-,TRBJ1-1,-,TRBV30,TGTGCCTGGACTGTGGGGATGAACACTGAAGCTTTCTTT,CAWTVGMNTEAFF
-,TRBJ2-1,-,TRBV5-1,TGCGCCAGCAGCTTGGACGGGAGCTCCTACAATGAGCAGTTCTTC,CASSLDGSSYNEQFF
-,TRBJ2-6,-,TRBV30,TGTGCCTGGAGTGAAGACTCTGGGGCCAACGTCCTGACTTTC,CAWSEDSGANVLTF
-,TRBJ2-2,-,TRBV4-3,TGCGCCAGCAGCCAAGATTGGCGGCACACCGGGGAGCTGTTTTTT,CASSQDWRHTGELFF
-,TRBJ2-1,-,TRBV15,TGTGCCACCAGCAGAGCGGGTCCCTCCTACAATGAGCAGTTCTTC,CATSRAGPSYNEQFF
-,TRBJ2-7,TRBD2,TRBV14,TGTGCCAGCAGCCAAGGGTTTGGGACTAGCGCTTATACGGAGCAGTACTTC,CASSQGFGTSAYTEQYF
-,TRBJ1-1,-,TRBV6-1,TGTGCCAGCAACGAGGAGGGGAACACTGAAGCTTTCTTT,CASNEEGNTEAFF
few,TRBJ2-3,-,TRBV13,TGTGCCAGCAGCTTAGGGGGCACAGATACGCAGTATTTT,CASSLGGTDTQYF
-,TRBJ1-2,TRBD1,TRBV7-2,TGTGCCAGCAGCTTAAGGGACAGGGGGTGGTCTGCCTATGGCTACACCTTC,CASSLRDRGWSAYGYTF
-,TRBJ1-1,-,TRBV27,TGTGCCAGCAGCCTAATCGGGCGTCTTGAAGCTTTCTTT,CASSLIGRLEAFF
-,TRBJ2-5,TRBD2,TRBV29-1,TGCAGCGTTGGACTAGCGGGGCCAAGAGGACAAGAGACCCAGTACTTC,CSVGLAGPRGQETQYF
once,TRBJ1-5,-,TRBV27,TGTGCCAGCAGTTTATATCCAGGGCGCAATCAGCCCCAGCATTTT,CASSLYPGRNQPQHF
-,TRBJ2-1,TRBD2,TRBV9,TGTGCCAGCAGCTTTAGCGGGGGCCCCTACAATGAGCAGTTCTTC,CASSFSGGPYNEQFF
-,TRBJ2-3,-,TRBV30,TGTGCCTGGAGTGCGAGGGGCGCCACAGATACGCAGTATTTT,CAWSARGATDTQYF